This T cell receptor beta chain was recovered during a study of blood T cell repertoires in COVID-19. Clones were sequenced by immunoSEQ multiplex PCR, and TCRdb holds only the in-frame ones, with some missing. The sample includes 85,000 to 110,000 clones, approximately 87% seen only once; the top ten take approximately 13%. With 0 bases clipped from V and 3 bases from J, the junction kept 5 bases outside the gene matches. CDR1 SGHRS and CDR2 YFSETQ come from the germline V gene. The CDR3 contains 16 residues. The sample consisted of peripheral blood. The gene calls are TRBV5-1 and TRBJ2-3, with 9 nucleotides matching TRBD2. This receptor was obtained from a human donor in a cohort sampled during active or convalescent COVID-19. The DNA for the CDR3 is TGCGCCAGCAGCTTGGTGGGCCTAGCGGGGACAGATACGCAGTATTTT. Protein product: CASSLVGLAGTDTQYF.